This is a list of T cell receptor beta chains from one sample in a study of memory CD4+ T cells and cytomegalovirus serostatus. Clones were sequenced by immunoSEQ multiplex PCR, and TCRdb holds only the in-frame ones, with some missing. The sample includes about 50,000 clones, roughly 73% of them seen just once. Sequencing was carried out using memory CD4+ T cells from blood. The receptors stem from an adult in good health and CMV-seronegative. CDR3s include the opening cysteine and the closing phenylalanine or tryptophan. Fields, in order: clone size, J gene, D gene, V gene, CDR3 length, CDR3 DNA, CDR3 protein. D genes are given only for firm matches. Size is stated for part of the rows, as once, few or many counts, or as a class when the clone is expanded.

clone size: NA; J gene: TRBJ2-1; D gene: TRBD2; V gene: TRBV5-1; CDR3 length: 15; CDR3 DNA: TGCGCCAGCAGCTTAGAGACTAGCGGTTACAATGAGCAGTTCTTC; CDR3 protein: CASSLETSGYNEQFF
clone size: few; J gene: TRBJ1-3; D gene: NA; V gene: TRBV9; CDR3 length: 13; CDR3 DNA: TGTGCCAGCAGCCCTAACTCTGGAAACACCATATATTTT; CDR3 protein: CASSPNSGNTIYF
clone size: NA; J gene: TRBJ1-1; D gene: NA; V gene: TRBV6-5; CDR3 length: 11; CDR3 DNA: TGTGCCAGCGTCGGCGCTTGGAAAGCTTTCTTT; CDR3 protein: CASVGAWKAFF
clone size: NA; J gene: TRBJ1-2; D gene: NA; V gene: TRBV29-1; CDR3 length: 13; CDR3 DNA: TGCAGCGTTCCTACCCGCGGGGGGGGAGGCTACACCTTC; CDR3 protein: CSVPTRGGGGYTF
clone size: NA; J gene: TRBJ2-7; D gene: NA; V gene: TRBV27; CDR3 length: 14; CDR3 DNA: TGTGCCAGCAGCACAGTCTATGTCGCTAAAAATTTGTACTTC; CDR3 protein: CASSTVYVAKNLYF
clone size: NA; J gene: TRBJ2-4; D gene: NA; V gene: TRBV20-1; CDR3 length: 10; CDR3 DNA: TGCAGTGCTATGAGCCACATTCAGTACTTC; CDR3 protein: CSAMSHIQYF
clone size: NA; J gene: TRBJ1-2; D gene: NA; V gene: TRBV7-2; CDR3 length: 14; CDR3 DNA: TGTGCCAGCAGCTTAGGCCAGGGAACGGTCGGCTACACCTTC; CDR3 protein: CASSLGQGTVGYTF
clone size: NA; J gene: TRBJ2-2; D gene: TRBD2; V gene: TRBV9; CDR3 length: 16; CDR3 DNA: TGTGCCAGCAGCGTAGGGTTAGCGGGAGGCGCCGGGGAGCTGTTTTTT; CDR3 protein: CASSVGLAGGAGELFF
clone size: NA; J gene: TRBJ2-3; D gene: TRBD2; V gene: TRBV30; CDR3 length: 16; CDR3 DNA: TGTGCCTGGAGGGGCGATAGCGGGAGGGTCACAGATACGCAGTATTTT; CDR3 protein: CAWRGDSGRVTDTQYF
clone size: few; J gene: TRBJ1-1; D gene: NA; V gene: TRBV7-9; CDR3 length: 15; CDR3 DNA: TGTGCCAGCAGCTTACGGACAGCTCCGAACACTGAAGCTTTCTTT; CDR3 protein: CASSLRTAPNTEAFF
clone size: NA; J gene: TRBJ2-2; D gene: NA; V gene: TRBV29-1; CDR3 length: 14; CDR3 DNA: TGCAGCGTCCGCGACAGGACAAACACCGGGGAGCTGTTTTTT; CDR3 protein: CSVRDRTNTGELFF
clone size: NA; J gene: TRBJ1-3; D gene: NA; V gene: TRBV7-9; CDR3 length: 15; CDR3 DNA: TGTGCCAGCAGCTCGTCGCGGCCCTCTGGAAACACCATATATTTT; CDR3 protein: CASSSSRPSGNTIYF
clone size: NA; J gene: TRBJ2-2; D gene: NA; V gene: TRBV18; CDR3 length: 15; CDR3 DNA: TGTGCCAGCTCACCATTGGGAGGGAACACCGGGGAGCTGTTTTTT; CDR3 protein: CASSPLGGNTGELFF
clone size: NA; J gene: TRBJ2-7; D gene: NA; V gene: TRBV15; CDR3 length: 13; CDR3 DNA: TGTGCCACCAGCAGAGGCGCGAGCGGAGAGCAGTACTTC; CDR3 protein: CATSRGASGEQYF
clone size: NA; J gene: TRBJ1-6; D gene: TRBD1; V gene: TRBV2; CDR3 length: 12; CDR3 DNA: TGTGCCAGCGGGACAGCTAATTCACCCCTCCACTTT; CDR3 protein: CASGTANSPLHF
clone size: NA; J gene: TRBJ1-2; D gene: NA; V gene: TRBV11-2; CDR3 length: 13; CDR3 DNA: TGTGCCAGCAGCCGACAGACGAACTATGGCTACACCTTC; CDR3 protein: CASSRQTNYGYTF
clone size: NA; J gene: TRBJ1-1; D gene: TRBD1; V gene: TRBV7-2; CDR3 length: 14; CDR3 DNA: TGTGCCAGCAGCACCCGGACAGGGCCGACTGAAGCTTTCTTT; CDR3 protein: CASSTRTGPTEAFF
clone size: NA; J gene: TRBJ1-1; D gene: NA; V gene: TRBV12-1; CDR3 length: 15; CDR3 DNA: TGTGCCAGCAGCTCCTCTGACGGACTGAACACTGAAGCTTTCTTT; CDR3 protein: CASSSSDGLNTEAFF
clone size: NA; J gene: TRBJ2-7; D gene: NA; V gene: TRBV6-1; CDR3 length: 12; CDR3 DNA: TGTGCCAGCAGGCTCCAGGGGTACGAGCAGTACTTC; CDR3 protein: CASRLQGYEQYF
clone size: NA; J gene: TRBJ2-2; D gene: NA; V gene: TRBV5-1; CDR3 length: 15; CDR3 DNA: TGCGCCAGCAGCTTTAACCCTTCGAACACCGGGGAGCTGTTTTTT; CDR3 protein: CASSFNPSNTGELFF
clone size: NA; J gene: TRBJ2-5; D gene: NA; V gene: TRBV7-2; CDR3 length: 14; CDR3 DNA: TGTGCCAGCAGCTTAGGGGGAAGCCAAGAGACCCAGTACTTC; CDR3 protein: CASSLGGSQETQYF
clone size: NA; J gene: TRBJ1-1; D gene: NA; V gene: TRBV5-5; CDR3 length: 15; CDR3 DNA: TGTGCCAGCAGCGGAACGGGACGGTGGAACACTGAAGCTTTCTTT; CDR3 protein: CASSGTGRWNTEAFF
clone size: NA; J gene: TRBJ1-1; D gene: NA; V gene: TRBV7-9; CDR3 length: 12; CDR3 DNA: TGTGCCAGCAGCTTAACGAGATCTGAAGCTTTCTTT; CDR3 protein: CASSLTRSEAFF
clone size: few; J gene: TRBJ2-6; D gene: NA; V gene: TRBV4-2; CDR3 length: 17; CDR3 DNA: TGTGCCAGCAGCCGAACGGCCAGCGACTCTGGGGCCAACGTCCTGACTTTC; CDR3 protein: CASSRTASDSGANVLTF
clone size: NA; J gene: TRBJ2-2; D gene: NA; V gene: TRBV9; CDR3 length: 12; CDR3 DNA: TGTGCCAGCAGCGTAGAAATCGGGGAGCTGTTTTTT; CDR3 protein: CASSVEIGELFF
clone size: NA; J gene: TRBJ1-1; D gene: NA; V gene: TRBV19; CDR3 length: 15; CDR3 DNA: TGTGCCAGTAGGGGTGCCTGGCCAGGGGAGACTGAAGCTTTCTTT; CDR3 protein: CASRGAWPGETEAFF
clone size: few; J gene: TRBJ2-2; D gene: TRBD1; V gene: TRBV5-1; CDR3 length: 18; CDR3 DNA: TGCGCCAGCAGCTCTGGACAGGGGGCCAGCCTGAACACCGGGGAGCTGTTTTTT; CDR3 protein: CASSSGQGASLNTGELFF
clone size: NA; J gene: TRBJ2-3; D gene: NA; V gene: TRBV7-6; CDR3 length: 13; CDR3 DNA: TGTGCCAGCACCTTTGCTAGCACAGATACGCAGTATTTT; CDR3 protein: CASTFASTDTQYF
clone size: few; J gene: TRBJ2-2; D gene: NA; V gene: TRBV18; CDR3 length: 15; CDR3 DNA: TGTGCCAGCTCACCGCCGGACCGCGGGGCCGGGGAGCTGTTTTTT; CDR3 protein: CASSPPDRGAGELFF
clone size: NA; J gene: TRBJ2-1; D gene: NA; V gene: TRBV19; CDR3 length: 15; CDR3 DNA: TGTGCCAGTAGTATATTCAGGGGGGACTACAATGAGCAGTTCTTC; CDR3 protein: CASSIFRGDYNEQFF
clone size: once; J gene: TRBJ2-7; D gene: TRBD1; V gene: TRBV9; CDR3 length: 14; CDR3 DNA: TGTGCCAGCAGCGGGCAGGGGGCGCTTTACGAGCAGTACTTC; CDR3 protein: CASSGQGALYEQYF
clone size: NA; J gene: TRBJ1-5; D gene: NA; V gene: TRBV30; CDR3 length: 15; CDR3 DNA: TGTGCCTGGAGTGGCTTAGGGCAGTACAATCAGCCCCAGCATTTT; CDR3 protein: CAWSGLGQYNQPQHF
clone size: NA; J gene: TRBJ2-3; D gene: TRBD2; V gene: TRBV5-4; CDR3 length: 16; CDR3 DNA: TGTGCCAGCAGCCCTGGACTAGCGGGAGAGGGAGATACGCAGTATTTT; CDR3 protein: CASSPGLAGEGDTQYF
clone size: NA; J gene: TRBJ2-3; D gene: TRBD2; V gene: TRBV27; CDR3 length: 17; CDR3 DNA: TGTGCCAGCAGTTTATGGAGCGGGGGCCAAGGCACAGATACGCAGTATTTT; CDR3 protein: CASSLWSGGQGTDTQYF
clone size: once; J gene: TRBJ2-6; D gene: NA; V gene: TRBV18; CDR3 length: 19; CDR3 DNA: TGTGCCAGCTCACCACAACAGCCTACTCCGAGCTCTGGGGCCAACGTCCTGACTTTC; CDR3 protein: CASSPQQPTPSSGANVLTF
clone size: NA; J gene: TRBJ1-1; D gene: NA; V gene: TRBV5-3; CDR3 length: 17; CDR3 DNA: TGTGCCAGAAGCTTGGTAGGGGGGCAGACCCCGAACACTGAAGCTTTCTTT; CDR3 protein: CARSLVGGQTPNTEAFF
clone size: NA; J gene: TRBJ1-2; D gene: NA; V gene: TRBV6-1; CDR3 length: 13; CDR3 DNA: TGTGCCAGCAGTGTCGGGGCTACCTATGGCTACACCTTC; CDR3 protein: CASSVGATYGYTF
clone size: NA; J gene: TRBJ2-4; D gene: TRBD2; V gene: TRBV7-6; CDR3 length: 18; CDR3 DNA: TGTGCCAGCAGCCCGGGACTAGCGGGAGGCCTAGCCAAAAACATTCAGTACTTC; CDR3 protein: CASSPGLAGGLAKNIQYF
clone size: NA; J gene: TRBJ1-6; D gene: NA; V gene: TRBV5-1; CDR3 length: 17; CDR3 DNA: TGCGCCAGCAGCTTGGGACGATCTCGCTCCTATAATTCACCCCTCCACTTT; CDR3 protein: CASSLGRSRSYNSPLHF
clone size: NA; J gene: TRBJ1-1; D gene: NA; V gene: TRBV6-5; CDR3 length: 13; CDR3 DNA: TGTGCCACCACCGATAGGGAGAACACTGAAGCTTTCTTT; CDR3 protein: CATTDRENTEAFF
clone size: NA; J gene: TRBJ1-5; D gene: NA; V gene: TRBV19; CDR3 length: 16; CDR3 DNA: TGTGCCAGTAGTATAGAGGGGGGGGCATCCTATCAGCCCCAGCATTTT; CDR3 protein: CASSIEGGASYQPQHF
clone size: few; J gene: TRBJ1-6; D gene: NA; V gene: TRBV6-5; CDR3 length: 13; CDR3 DNA: TGTGCCAGCAGTTACGGCCGGAGCTCACCCCTCCACTTT; CDR3 protein: CASSYGRSSPLHF
clone size: NA; J gene: TRBJ1-6; D gene: NA; V gene: TRBV14; CDR3 length: 13; CDR3 DNA: TGTGCCAGCAGCCAAGGAGGGTACTCACCCCTCCACTTT; CDR3 protein: CASSQGGYSPLHF
clone size: NA; J gene: TRBJ2-7; D gene: TRBD2; V gene: TRBV6-6; CDR3 length: 14; CDR3 DNA: TGTGCCACTGAGACCGGGGGGGCCTCCTACGAGCAGTACTTC; CDR3 protein: CATETGGASYEQYF
clone size: NA; J gene: TRBJ2-5; D gene: TRBD2; V gene: TRBV7-6; CDR3 length: 18; CDR3 DNA: TGTGCCAGCAGCCCTTACCCAAGCGGGAGAATGGTGAGGGAGACCCAGTACTTC; CDR3 protein: CASSPYPSGRMVRETQYF
clone size: NA; J gene: TRBJ2-7; D gene: TRBD2; V gene: TRBV10-3; CDR3 length: 16; CDR3 DNA: TGTGCCATCAGTCCAACCCGACTAGCGGAGCGGGACGAGCAGTACTTC; CDR3 protein: CAISPTRLAERDEQYF
clone size: NA; J gene: TRBJ2-3; D gene: TRBD2; V gene: TRBV4-1; CDR3 length: 18; CDR3 DNA: TGCGCCAGCAGCCGGATAGCGGGGGGGCGAGTAAGCACAGATACGCAGTATTTT; CDR3 protein: CASSRIAGGRVSTDTQYF
clone size: few; J gene: TRBJ1-3; D gene: NA; V gene: TRBV4-1; CDR3 length: 15; CDR3 DNA: TGCGCCAGCAGCCAAGTGGCAGGGTCAAAAAACACCATATATTTT; CDR3 protein: CASSQVAGSKNTIYF
clone size: NA; J gene: TRBJ2-3; D gene: NA; V gene: TRBV6-5; CDR3 length: 11; CDR3 DNA: TGTGCCAGCAGTTATCGAGATACGCAGTATTTT; CDR3 protein: CASSYRDTQYF
clone size: NA; J gene: TRBJ1-2; D gene: NA; V gene: TRBV29-1; CDR3 length: 12; CDR3 DNA: TGCAGCGTTGAAGGTCTCGGCTATGGCTACACCTTC; CDR3 protein: CSVEGLGYGYTF
clone size: NA; J gene: TRBJ1-1; D gene: NA; V gene: TRBV2; CDR3 length: 16; CDR3 DNA: TGTGCCAGCAGTGAAGGTGGCACAGGGTCGAGTACTGAAGCTTTCTTT; CDR3 protein: CASSEGGTGSSTEAFF
clone size: few; J gene: TRBJ2-7; D gene: TRBD2; V gene: TRBV7-9; CDR3 length: 15; CDR3 DNA: TGTGCCAGCAGCACACGACTAGCGGGAGTAGGCGAGCAGTACTTC; CDR3 protein: CASSTRLAGVGEQYF
clone size: NA; J gene: TRBJ1-6; D gene: NA; V gene: TRBV30; CDR3 length: 13; CDR3 DNA: TGTGCCTGGAGTGAAGAGGGTACTTCACCCCTCCACTTT; CDR3 protein: CAWSEEGTSPLHF
clone size: NA; J gene: TRBJ2-7; D gene: NA; V gene: TRBV5-1; CDR3 length: 16; CDR3 DNA: TGCGCCAGCAGCTTGGCCGGGGTGGGGGCCAGGGTCGAGCAGTACTTC; CDR3 protein: CASSLAGVGARVEQYF